The T cell receptor (beta chain) described here comes from a study of blood T cell repertoires in COVID-19. Looking at the study overall: Italy, Spain and the United States were the sources of the convalescent and acute COVID-19 samples.

Per the authors' pipeline: Estimation of nucleated cell counts relied on the amplification of reference gene primers. The repertoire was sequenced with immunoSEQ multiplex PCR; TCRdb's copy has only in-frame clones and lacks some. The V and J calls and clone size are taken from that table; D and trimming were inferred from the DNA. The sample carries about 200,000 clones, 80% to 90% recorded once. Trimming removed 0 bases from V and 5 bases from J, with 14 bases in between. Germline CDR1 is SGHRS and CDR2 is YFSETQ. The CDR3 is 15 amino acids. Sequenced sample: peripheral blood. This sequence was found in a woman over 75 with acute or convalescent COVID-19. The chain joins TRBV5-1 to TRBJ1-2; D may be TRBD1 (6 bases). In nucleotides, the CDR3 is TGCGCCAGCAGCTTGGACGGGACACTGGTATATGGCTACACCTTC. Its translation: CASSLDGTLVYGYTF.